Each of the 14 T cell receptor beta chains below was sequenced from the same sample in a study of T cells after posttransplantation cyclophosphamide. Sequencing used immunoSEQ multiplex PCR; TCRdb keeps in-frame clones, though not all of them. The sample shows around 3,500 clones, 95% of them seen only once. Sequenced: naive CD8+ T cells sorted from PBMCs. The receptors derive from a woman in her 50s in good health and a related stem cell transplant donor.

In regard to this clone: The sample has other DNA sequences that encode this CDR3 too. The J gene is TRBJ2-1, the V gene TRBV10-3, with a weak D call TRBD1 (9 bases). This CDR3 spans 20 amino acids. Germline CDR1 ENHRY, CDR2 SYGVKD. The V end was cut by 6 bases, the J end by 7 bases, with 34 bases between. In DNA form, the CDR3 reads TGTGCCATCAGGGGATCTGCTGGACAGGGGCCAGCGGGAGAGAAAAATGAGCAGTTCTTC. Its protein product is CAIRGSAGQGPAGEKNEQFF.

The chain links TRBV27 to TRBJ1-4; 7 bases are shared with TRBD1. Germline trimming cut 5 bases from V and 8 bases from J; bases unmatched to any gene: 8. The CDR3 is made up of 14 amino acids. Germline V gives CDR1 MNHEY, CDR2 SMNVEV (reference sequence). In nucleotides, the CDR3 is TGTGCCAGCAGTGCTACAGGGGCAACCGAAAAACTGTTTTTT. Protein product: CASSATGATEKLFF.

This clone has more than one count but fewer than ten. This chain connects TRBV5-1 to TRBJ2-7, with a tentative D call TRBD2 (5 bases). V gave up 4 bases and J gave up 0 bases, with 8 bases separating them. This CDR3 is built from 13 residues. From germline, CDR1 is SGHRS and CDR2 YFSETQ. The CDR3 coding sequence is TGCGCCAGCAGCAGTGGGAGCTCCTACGAGCAGTACTTC. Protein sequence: CASSSGSSYEQYF.

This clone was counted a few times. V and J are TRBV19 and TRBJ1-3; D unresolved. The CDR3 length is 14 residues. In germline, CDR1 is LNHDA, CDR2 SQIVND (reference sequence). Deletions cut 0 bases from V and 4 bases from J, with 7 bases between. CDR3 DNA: TGTGCCAGTAGTATAGACGCGAGCGGAAACACCATATATTTT. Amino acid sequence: CASSIDASGNTIYF.

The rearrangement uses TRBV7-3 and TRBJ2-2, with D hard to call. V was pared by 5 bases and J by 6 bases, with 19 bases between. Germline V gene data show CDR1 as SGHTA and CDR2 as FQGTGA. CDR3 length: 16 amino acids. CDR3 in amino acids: CASSPPLSPEPGELFF. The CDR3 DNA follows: TGTGCCAGCAGCCCCCCACTCAGCCCGGAGCCCGGGGAGCTGTTTTTT.

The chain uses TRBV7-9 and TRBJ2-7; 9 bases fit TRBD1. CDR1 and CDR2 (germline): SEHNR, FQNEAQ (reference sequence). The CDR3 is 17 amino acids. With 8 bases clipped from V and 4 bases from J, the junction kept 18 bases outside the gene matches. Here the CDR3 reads CASRPTGGGTPNYEQYF. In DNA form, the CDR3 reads TGTGCCAGCCGCCCGACAGGGGGAGGCACTCCGAATTACGAGCAGTACTTC.

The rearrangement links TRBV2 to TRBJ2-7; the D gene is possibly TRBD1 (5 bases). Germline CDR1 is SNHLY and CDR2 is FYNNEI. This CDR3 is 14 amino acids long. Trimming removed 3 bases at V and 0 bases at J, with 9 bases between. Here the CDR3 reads CASSEVRDSYEQYF. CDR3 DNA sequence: TGTGCCAGCAGTGAGGTCAGGGACTCCTACGAGCAGTACTTC.

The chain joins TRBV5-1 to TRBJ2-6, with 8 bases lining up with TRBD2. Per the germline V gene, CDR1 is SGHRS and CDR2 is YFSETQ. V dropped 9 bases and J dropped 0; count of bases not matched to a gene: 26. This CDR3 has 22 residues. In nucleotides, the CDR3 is TGCGCCACCTCCCCTTGGGGCTTATCTAGCGGGCCACCCTTCTCTGGGGCCAACGTCCTGACTTTC. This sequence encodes CATSPWGLSSGPPFSGANVLTF.

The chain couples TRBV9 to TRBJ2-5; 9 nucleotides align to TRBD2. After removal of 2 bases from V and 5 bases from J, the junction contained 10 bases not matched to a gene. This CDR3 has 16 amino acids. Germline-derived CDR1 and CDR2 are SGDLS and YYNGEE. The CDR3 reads CASSVSSGTSSETQYF. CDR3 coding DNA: TGTGCCAGCAGCGTGTCCTCCGGGACTAGCTCTGAGACCCAGTACTTC.

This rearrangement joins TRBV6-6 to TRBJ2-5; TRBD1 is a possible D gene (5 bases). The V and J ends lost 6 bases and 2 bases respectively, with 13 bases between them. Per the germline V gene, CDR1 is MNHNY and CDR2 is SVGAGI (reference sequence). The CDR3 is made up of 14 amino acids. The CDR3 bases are TGTGCCAGCAGGGAGATAGGGGTGCAAGAGACCCAGTACTTC. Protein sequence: CASREIGVQETQYF.

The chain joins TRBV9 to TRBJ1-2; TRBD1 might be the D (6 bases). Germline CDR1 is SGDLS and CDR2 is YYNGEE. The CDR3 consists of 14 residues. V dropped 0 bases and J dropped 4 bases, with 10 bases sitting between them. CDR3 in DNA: TGTGCCAGCAGCGTAGTGGACAGCTTCTATGGCTACACCTTC. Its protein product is CASSVVDSFYGYTF.

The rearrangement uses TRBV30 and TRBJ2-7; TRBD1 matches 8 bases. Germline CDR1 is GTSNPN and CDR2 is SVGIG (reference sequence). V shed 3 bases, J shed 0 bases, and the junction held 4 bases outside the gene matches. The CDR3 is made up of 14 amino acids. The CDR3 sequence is CAWSWTGFSYEQYF. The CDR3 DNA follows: TGTGCCTGGAGCTGGACAGGGTTCTCCTACGAGCAGTACTTC.

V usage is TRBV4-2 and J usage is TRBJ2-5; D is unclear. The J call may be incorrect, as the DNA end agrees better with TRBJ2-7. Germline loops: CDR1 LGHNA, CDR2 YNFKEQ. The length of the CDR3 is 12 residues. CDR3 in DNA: TGTGCCAGCAGCAAGGTTAGCTACGAGCAGTACTTC. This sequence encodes CASSKVSYEQYF.

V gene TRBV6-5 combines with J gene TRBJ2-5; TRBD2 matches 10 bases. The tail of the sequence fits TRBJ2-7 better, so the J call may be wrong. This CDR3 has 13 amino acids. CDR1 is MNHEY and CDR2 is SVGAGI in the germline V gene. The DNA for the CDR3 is TGTGCCAGCAGTTTGACTAGCGGGTACGAGCAGTACTTC. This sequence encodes CASSLTSGYEQYF.